This TCR beta chain was retrieved from a study of T-cell reconstitution after alpha-beta-depleted transplantation in children. Broader study findings: Counts and diversity of T cells one year after transplant came mostly from newly produced T cells. The study traced high day-60 TCRbeta diversity in some patients to surviving recipient T cells and thymic progenitors.

The table lists this clonotype with many counts. What it binds is unknown. The CDR3 spans 15 residues. The germline V gene has CDR1 LNHDA and CDR2 SQIVND (reference sequence). Trimming removed 9 bases at V and 3 bases at J, with 18 bases between. For TCRbeta, the library was prepared with unique molecular identifiers. TCRdb used MiXCR to reprocess the PCR reads, holding one entry per CDR3 protein. The sample contains approximately 290,000 distinct CDR3 sequences, around a tenth of which appear only once. This chain connects TRBV19 to TRBJ1-5, with a weak D call TRBD1 (5 bases). Sequencing was performed on peripheral blood, taken 180 days after TCRalphabeta/CD19-depleted stem cell transplant. This receptor was obtained from a male patient aged 2 to 9 who had a stem cell transplant for chronic granulomatous disease, so the T cells may come from the graft donor. CDR3 loop: CASRSGTLNNQPQHF. CDR3 nucleotide sequence: TGTGCCAGCAGGTCCGGGACCCTTAACAATCAGCCCCAGCATTTT.